Listed below are T cell receptor beta chains from one sample, sequenced in a study of cytomegalovirus exposure and HLA in healthy donors. Sequencing was performed with immunoSEQ multiplex PCR; in TCRdb, only in-frame clones are kept and a portion is missing. Of over 100,000 clones listed, 75% to 85% are singletons. Sequencing was performed on PBMCs. The receptors derive from a woman aged 18-35 years in good health and CMV-seropositive. The CDR3 runs from the conserved cysteine through the conserved F or W. D genes are given only for firm matches. Not every row has a clone size; where given, it reads once, few, many or a size class.

D gene: TRBD2; clone size: -; J gene: TRBJ2-2; V gene: TRBV10-1; CDR3 DNA: TGCGCCAGCGGGACTAGCGATTCCCCCGGGGAGCTGTTTTTT; CDR3 protein: CASGTSDSPGELFF
D gene: TRBD1; clone size: -; J gene: TRBJ1-1; V gene: TRBV5-4; CDR3 DNA: TGTGCCAGCAGCTTGGGCAGGGGGCGCCCGGACACTGAAGCTTTCTTT; CDR3 protein: CASSLGRGRPDTEAFF
D gene: TRBD2; clone size: -; J gene: TRBJ2-1; V gene: TRBV7-3; CDR3 DNA: TGTGCCAGCAGCCTATCTAGCGGTGGGTACAATGAGCAGTTCTTC; CDR3 protein: CASSLSSGGYNEQFF
D gene: TRBD2; clone size: -; J gene: TRBJ2-3; V gene: TRBV6-1; CDR3 DNA: TGTGCCAGCAGTGTCGGAGCGGGACGCACAGATACGCAGTATTTT; CDR3 protein: CASSVGAGRTDTQYF
D gene: TRBD1; clone size: -; J gene: TRBJ1-5; V gene: TRBV5-1; CDR3 DNA: TGCGCCAGCAGCCCAGGGACAGGGGGGAGCAATCAGCCCCAGCATTTT; CDR3 protein: CASSPGTGGSNQPQHF
D gene: -; clone size: -; J gene: TRBJ2-6; V gene: TRBV27; CDR3 DNA: TGTGCCATACCCCAGGGTCCCGGGGCCAACGTCCTGACTTTC; CDR3 protein: CAIPQGPGANVLTF
D gene: TRBD1; clone size: once; J gene: TRBJ2-3; V gene: TRBV18; CDR3 DNA: TGTGCCAGCTCAAGTGGACAGGGGGGCACAGATACGCAGTATTTT; CDR3 protein: CASSSGQGGTDTQYF
D gene: -; clone size: -; J gene: TRBJ1-5; V gene: TRBV10-2; CDR3 DNA: TGCGCCAGCAGTGAGTGGCAGGCCAATCAGCCCCAGCATTTT; CDR3 protein: CASSEWQANQPQHF
D gene: -; clone size: -; J gene: TRBJ2-5; V gene: TRBV5-1; CDR3 DNA: TGCGCCAGCAGCCCAGGGTCTAACGGAAAAGAGACCCAGTACTTC; CDR3 protein: CASSPGSNGKETQYF
D gene: TRBD1; clone size: -; J gene: TRBJ1-2; V gene: TRBV7-9; CDR3 DNA: TGTTCCAGCAGCTTACCGGGACAGGGATTCTATGGCTACACCTTC; CDR3 protein: CSSSLPGQGFYGYTF
D gene: -; clone size: -; J gene: TRBJ1-5; V gene: TRBV28; CDR3 DNA: TGTGCCAGCAGTTTCCAGGGCAGGGAATACAATCAGCCCCAGCATTTT; CDR3 protein: CASSFQGREYNQPQHF
D gene: -; clone size: -; J gene: TRBJ2-1; V gene: TRBV4-1; CDR3 DNA: TGCGCCAGCAGCCATTCAGGGGCTTTAAATGAGCAGTTCTTC; CDR3 protein: CASSHSGALNEQFF
D gene: TRBD2; clone size: few; J gene: TRBJ2-5; V gene: TRBV10-2; CDR3 DNA: TGCGCCAGCAGTGAACTAGCGGGCCAAGAGACCCAGTACTTC; CDR3 protein: CASSELAGQETQYF
D gene: TRBD2; clone size: -; J gene: TRBJ2-7; V gene: TRBV7-2; CDR3 DNA: TGTGCCAGCAGCCCTCGGAGCGGGAGAGTGGACGAGCAGTACTTC; CDR3 protein: CASSPRSGRVDEQYF
D gene: TRBD2; clone size: -; J gene: TRBJ2-7; V gene: TRBV7-2; CDR3 DNA: TGTGCCAGCAGCTTACCAGGACTAGCGTCCGAGCAGTACTTC; CDR3 protein: CASSLPGLASEQYF
D gene: -; clone size: -; J gene: TRBJ2-7; V gene: TRBV10-1; CDR3 DNA: TGCGCCAGCAGCGCGCTAGACGGGAGCGCTGGGGCCTACGAGCAGTACTTC; CDR3 protein: CASSALDGSAGAYEQYF
D gene: TRBD2; clone size: -; J gene: TRBJ2-7; V gene: TRBV5-1; CDR3 DNA: TGCGCCAGCAGCCAGGGGACTAGCGGGTTCTACGAGCAGTACTTC; CDR3 protein: CASSQGTSGFYEQYF
D gene: TRBD1; clone size: once; J gene: TRBJ1-2; V gene: TRBV28; CDR3 DNA: TGTGCCAGCAGTTCAGGGGGCTTAGGCTACACCTTC; CDR3 protein: CASSSGGLGYTF
D gene: TRBD1; clone size: once; J gene: TRBJ1-2; V gene: TRBV28; CDR3 DNA: TGTGCCAGCTGGACAGGGGGCCTTGGGCATGGCTACACCTTC; CDR3 protein: CASWTGGLGHGYTF
D gene: -; clone size: -; J gene: TRBJ1-2; V gene: TRBV15; CDR3 DNA: TGTGCCACCAGCAGAGAAGGAGGGGTGATTGGCTACACCTTC; CDR3 protein: CATSREGGVIGYTF
D gene: TRBD1; clone size: -; J gene: TRBJ1-3; V gene: TRBV5-1; CDR3 DNA: TGCGCCAGCAGCATGACAGGGTTCTCTGGAAACACCATATATTTT; CDR3 protein: CASSMTGFSGNTIYF
D gene: -; clone size: -; J gene: TRBJ2-5; V gene: TRBV7-2; CDR3 DNA: TGTGCCAGCAGCCAGATGAGGGAGCAGTACTTC; CDR3 protein: CASSQMREQYF
D gene: TRBD1; clone size: -; J gene: TRBJ1-1; V gene: TRBV5-4; CDR3 DNA: TGTGCCAGCAGCTTACAGGGGGCTAGGAAGAACACTGAAGCTTTCTTT; CDR3 protein: CASSLQGARKNTEAFF
D gene: TRBD1; clone size: -; J gene: TRBJ2-7; V gene: TRBV9; CDR3 DNA: TGTGCCAGCAGCGGCCACAGGGGGCCGGCTGGCGAGCAGTACTTC; CDR3 protein: CASSGHRGPAGEQYF
D gene: -; clone size: few; J gene: TRBJ2-1; V gene: TRBV5-5; CDR3 DNA: TGTGCCAGCAGCTTGGTGGTTGTACTGAACAATGAGCAGTTCTTC; CDR3 protein: CASSLVVVLNNEQFF
D gene: TRBD1; clone size: -; J gene: TRBJ1-5; V gene: TRBV30; CDR3 DNA: TGTGCCTGGAGTGTGGACAGGGTAGCGCCCCAGCATTTT; CDR3 protein: CAWSVDRVAPQHF
D gene: -; clone size: -; J gene: TRBJ2-7; V gene: TRBV25-1; CDR3 DNA: TGTGCCAGCAGTAACTTGGACGAGCAGTACTTC; CDR3 protein: CASSNLDEQYF
D gene: -; clone size: -; J gene: TRBJ1-3; V gene: TRBV9; CDR3 DNA: TGTGCCAGCAGCGCAGGGGTTAACACCATATATTTT; CDR3 protein: CASSAGVNTIYF
D gene: -; clone size: -; J gene: TRBJ1-1; V gene: TRBV6-5; CDR3 DNA: TGTGCCAGCAGTTACCGAGATGACACTGAAGCTTTCTTT; CDR3 protein: CASSYRDDTEAFF
D gene: -; clone size: -; J gene: TRBJ2-1; V gene: TRBV2; CDR3 DNA: TGTGCCAGCAGCGAGACTGGCCTCGGTGAGCAGTTCTTC; CDR3 protein: CASSETGLGEQFF
D gene: -; clone size: -; J gene: TRBJ1-4; V gene: TRBV28; CDR3 DNA: TGTGCCAGCCCCGGGCAGGAGGATGAAAAACTGTTTTTT; CDR3 protein: CASPGQEDEKLFF
D gene: TRBD1; clone size: -; J gene: TRBJ1-3; V gene: TRBV28; CDR3 DNA: TGTGCCAGCAGTTTTTTCCAGGGGGCTGGAAACACCATATATTTT; CDR3 protein: CASSFFQGAGNTIYF
D gene: -; clone size: few; J gene: TRBJ2-1; V gene: TRBV2; CDR3 DNA: TGTGCCAGCAGTGAGAGAGATGAGCAGTTCTTC; CDR3 protein: CASSERDEQFF
D gene: -; clone size: -; J gene: TRBJ1-1; V gene: TRBV5-1; CDR3 DNA: TGCGCCAGCAAGGACGAGGGTCTCAATGAAGCTTTCTTT; CDR3 protein: CASKDEGLNEAFF
D gene: -; clone size: -; J gene: TRBJ2-7; V gene: TRBV7-8; CDR3 DNA: TGTGCCAGCAGCCTTAGGGGGGGCCCCCGCTACGAGCAGTACTTC; CDR3 protein: CASSLRGGPRYEQYF
D gene: TRBD2; clone size: -; J gene: TRBJ2-7; V gene: TRBV2; CDR3 DNA: TGTGCCAGCAGTCGAGCTAGCGGGAGCTACGAGCAGTACTTC; CDR3 protein: CASSRASGSYEQYF
D gene: -; clone size: once; J gene: TRBJ2-1; V gene: TRBV27; CDR3 DNA: TGTGCCAGCGGTCTACTAGGGTTCCATGAGCAGTTCTTC; CDR3 protein: CASGLLGFHEQFF
D gene: -; clone size: -; J gene: TRBJ2-5; V gene: TRBV2; CDR3 DNA: TGTGCCAGCAGTCGAGACTGGAAAGAGACCCAGTACTTC; CDR3 protein: CASSRDWKETQYF
D gene: -; clone size: once; J gene: TRBJ2-5; V gene: TRBV9; CDR3 DNA: TGTGCCAGCAGCGTAACTGAGACCCAGTACTTC; CDR3 protein: CASSVTETQYF
D gene: -; clone size: -; J gene: TRBJ2-7; V gene: TRBV30; CDR3 DNA: TGTGCCTGGAGTGTTACGGCGGTCGGTGAATACGAGCAGTACTTC; CDR3 protein: CAWSVTAVGEYEQYF
D gene: -; clone size: once; J gene: TRBJ1-1; V gene: TRBV4-1; CDR3 DNA: TGCGCCAGCAGCCAAGGGGCATGGACTGAAGCTTTCTTT; CDR3 protein: CASSQGAWTEAFF
D gene: -; clone size: -; J gene: TRBJ1-2; V gene: TRBV4-1; CDR3 DNA: TGCGCCAGCAGCCCTTCTGGGCCCAGGGTGGACTATGGCTACACCTTC; CDR3 protein: CASSPSGPRVDYGYTF
D gene: TRBD1; clone size: -; J gene: TRBJ1-5; V gene: TRBV30; CDR3 DNA: TGTGCCTGCGGACAGGGGGTTAGCAATCAGCCCCAGCATTTT; CDR3 protein: CACGQGVSNQPQHF
D gene: -; clone size: -; J gene: TRBJ2-3; V gene: TRBV9; CDR3 DNA: TGTGCCAGCAGCCCCAACCCGAGGCACTACACAGATACGCAGTATTTT; CDR3 protein: CASSPNPRHYTDTQYF
D gene: TRBD2; clone size: once; J gene: TRBJ2-7; V gene: TRBV6-1; CDR3 DNA: TGTGCCAGCAGTGCCACTAGCGGGAGGGCCCGGTACTTC; CDR3 protein: CASSATSGRARYF
D gene: -; clone size: -; J gene: TRBJ1-1; V gene: TRBV7-2; CDR3 DNA: TGTGCCAGCAGCTTAGTCGGCGGGGAGGGCACTGAAGCTTTCTTT; CDR3 protein: CASSLVGGEGTEAFF
D gene: TRBD1; clone size: once; J gene: TRBJ1-2; V gene: TRBV5-4; CDR3 DNA: TGTGCCAGCAGCGTAGCCAGGGGGGACTATGGCTACACCTTC; CDR3 protein: CASSVARGDYGYTF
D gene: -; clone size: once; J gene: TRBJ2-7; V gene: TRBV13; CDR3 DNA: TGTGCCAGCAGCCCCACCTTAGCGGGACAGATCTCCTACGAGCAGTACTTC; CDR3 protein: CASSPTLAGQISYEQYF
D gene: -; clone size: few; J gene: TRBJ1-5; V gene: TRBV11-2; CDR3 DNA: TGTGCCAGCAGCTTAGCCGGGGTCAATCAGCCCCAGCATTTT; CDR3 protein: CASSLAGVNQPQHF
D gene: TRBD2; clone size: -; J gene: TRBJ2-7; V gene: TRBV15; CDR3 DNA: TGTGCCACCAGCAGAGATTTCGCTAGCGGGAACGTCGACGAGCAGTACTTC; CDR3 protein: CATSRDFASGNVDEQYF
D gene: -; clone size: few; J gene: TRBJ2-6; V gene: TRBV28; CDR3 DNA: TGTGCCAGCAGTTTAGTACATTCTGGGGCCAACGTCCTGACTTTC; CDR3 protein: CASSLVHSGANVLTF
D gene: TRBD2; clone size: once; J gene: TRBJ2-5; V gene: TRBV5-1; CDR3 DNA: TGCGCCAGCAGCTTGGAGTTAGCGGGAGGACCTCAAGAGACCCAGTACTTC; CDR3 protein: CASSLELAGGPQETQYF
D gene: -; clone size: -; J gene: TRBJ1-4; V gene: TRBV5-1; CDR3 DNA: TGCGCCAGCAGCTTCAGGTCCGCAACTAATGAAAAACTGTTTTTT; CDR3 protein: CASSFRSATNEKLFF
D gene: -; clone size: -; J gene: TRBJ1-5; V gene: TRBV27; CDR3 DNA: TGTGCCAGCAGCCAATTGAATCAGCCCCAGCATTTT; CDR3 protein: CASSQLNQPQHF
D gene: TRBD1; clone size: -; J gene: TRBJ1-1; V gene: TRBV10-1; CDR3 DNA: TGCGCCAGCAGGTCCACAGGGGGCACTGAAGCTTTCTTT; CDR3 protein: CASRSTGGTEAFF
D gene: -; clone size: -; J gene: TRBJ1-1; V gene: TRBV5-4; CDR3 DNA: TGTGCCAGCAGCTCGGGGGGAAGGAACACTGAAGCTTTCTTT; CDR3 protein: CASSSGGRNTEAFF
D gene: -; clone size: -; J gene: TRBJ1-4; V gene: TRBV7-9; CDR3 DNA: TGTGCCAGCAGCAATCAGGGTGACCCTAATGAAAAACTGTTTTTT; CDR3 protein: CASSNQGDPNEKLFF
D gene: TRBD1; clone size: -; J gene: TRBJ2-7; V gene: TRBV10-3; CDR3 DNA: TGTGCCATCAGTGAGTCGAGGGACAGGCCTTCGTCGTCCGAGCAGTACTTC; CDR3 protein: CAISESRDRPSSSEQYF